The sequence of this T cell receptor beta chain was determined in a study of CD8 T cells in Susac syndrome. The CDR3 extends over 12 amino acids. In germline, CDR1 is SEHNR, CDR2 FQNEAQ (reference sequence). After removal of 5 bases from V and 12 bases from J, the junction contained 6 bases not matched to a gene. RNA in amounts of 0.5 to 1 ug was reverse transcribed with random hexamers. TCRdb reanalysed the immunoSEQ multiplex PCR reads using MiXCR and keeps one entry per CDR3 protein. The sample has 120,000 to 150,000 distinct CDR3 sequences; roughly 94% are singletons. The J gene is TRBJ2-1, the V gene TRBV7-9; TRBD2 agrees at 8 bases. Source material: CD4+ T cells from PBMCs. The source of this sequence is a human donor in good health. The CDR3 loop reads CASSAAGVVQFF. The CDR3, as DNA: TGTGCCAGCAGCGCAGCGGGAGTTGTGCAGTTCTTC.